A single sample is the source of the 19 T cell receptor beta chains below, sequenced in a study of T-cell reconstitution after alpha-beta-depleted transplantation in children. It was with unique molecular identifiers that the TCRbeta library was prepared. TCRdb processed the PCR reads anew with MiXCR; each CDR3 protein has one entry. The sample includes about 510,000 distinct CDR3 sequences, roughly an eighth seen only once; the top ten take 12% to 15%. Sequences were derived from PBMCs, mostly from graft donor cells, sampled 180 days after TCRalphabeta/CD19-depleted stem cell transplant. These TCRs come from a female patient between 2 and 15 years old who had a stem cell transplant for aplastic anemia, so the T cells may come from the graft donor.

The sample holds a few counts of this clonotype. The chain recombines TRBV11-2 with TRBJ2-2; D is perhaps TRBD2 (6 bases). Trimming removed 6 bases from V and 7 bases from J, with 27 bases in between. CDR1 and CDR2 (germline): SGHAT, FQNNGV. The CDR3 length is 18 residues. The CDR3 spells CASSRTLSGATGGGELFF. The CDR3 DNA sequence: TGTGCCAGCAGTCGTACCCTTAGCGGAGCCACCGGAGGCGGGGAGCTGTTTTTT.

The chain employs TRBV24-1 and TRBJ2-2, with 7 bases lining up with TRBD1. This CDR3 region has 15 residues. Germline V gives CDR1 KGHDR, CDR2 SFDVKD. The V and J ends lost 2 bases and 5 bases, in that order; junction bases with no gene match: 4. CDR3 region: CATSDSGQITGELFF. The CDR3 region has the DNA TGTGCCACCAGTGATTCGGGACAGATTACCGGGGAGCTGTTTTTT.

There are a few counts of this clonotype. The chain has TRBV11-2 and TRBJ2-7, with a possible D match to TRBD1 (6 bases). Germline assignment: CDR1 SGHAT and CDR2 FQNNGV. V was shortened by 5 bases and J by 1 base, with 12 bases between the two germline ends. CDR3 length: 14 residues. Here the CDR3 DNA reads TGTGCCAGCAGCCCGATCAGGGGTTCCTACGAGCAGTACGTC. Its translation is CASSPIRGSYEQYV.

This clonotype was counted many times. CDR3: CSVGYGDTQYF. CDR3 nucleotides: TGCAGCGTTGGATACGGGGATACGCAGTATTTT. The gene calls are TRBV29-1 and TRBJ2-3; D gene unclear. Per germline, CDR1 SQVTM and CDR2 ANQGSEA. Trimming removed 4 bases at V and 6 bases at J, with 8 bases between. The CDR3 contains 11 residues.

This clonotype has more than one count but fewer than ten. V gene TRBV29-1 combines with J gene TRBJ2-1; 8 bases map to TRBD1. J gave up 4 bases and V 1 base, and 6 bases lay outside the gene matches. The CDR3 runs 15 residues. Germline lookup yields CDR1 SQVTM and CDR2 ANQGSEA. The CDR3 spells CSVEVGQGEYNEQFF. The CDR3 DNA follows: TGCAGCGTTGAAGTAGGACAGGGAGAATACAATGAGCAGTTCTTC.

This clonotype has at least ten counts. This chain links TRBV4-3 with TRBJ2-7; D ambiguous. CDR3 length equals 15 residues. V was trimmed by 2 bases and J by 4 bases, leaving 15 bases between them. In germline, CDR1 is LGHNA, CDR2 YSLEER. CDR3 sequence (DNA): TGCGCCAGCAGCCAACAAAAATACGACAATTACGAGCAGTACTTC. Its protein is CASSQQKYDNYEQYF.

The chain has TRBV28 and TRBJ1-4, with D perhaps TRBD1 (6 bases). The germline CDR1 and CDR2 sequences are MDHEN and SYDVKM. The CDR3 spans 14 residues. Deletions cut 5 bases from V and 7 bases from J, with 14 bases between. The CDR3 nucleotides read TGTGCCAGCAGTCCCCCGGGGGCGGGTGAAAAACTGTTTTTT. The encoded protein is CASSPPGAGEKLFF.

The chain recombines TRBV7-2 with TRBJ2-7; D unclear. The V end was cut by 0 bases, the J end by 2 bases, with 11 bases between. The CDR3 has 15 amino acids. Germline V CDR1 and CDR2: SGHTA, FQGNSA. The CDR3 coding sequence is TGTGCCAGCAGCTTAGCAGGGAATGCCCCCTACGAGCAGTACGTC. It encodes CASSLAGNAPYEQYV.

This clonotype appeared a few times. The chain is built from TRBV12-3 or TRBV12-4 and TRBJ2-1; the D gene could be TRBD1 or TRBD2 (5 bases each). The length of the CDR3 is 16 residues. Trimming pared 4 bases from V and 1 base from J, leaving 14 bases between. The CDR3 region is CASSWGPRVSYNEQFF. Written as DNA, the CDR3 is TGTGCCAGCAGTTGGGGACCTCGAGTTTCCTACAATGAGCAGTTCTTC.

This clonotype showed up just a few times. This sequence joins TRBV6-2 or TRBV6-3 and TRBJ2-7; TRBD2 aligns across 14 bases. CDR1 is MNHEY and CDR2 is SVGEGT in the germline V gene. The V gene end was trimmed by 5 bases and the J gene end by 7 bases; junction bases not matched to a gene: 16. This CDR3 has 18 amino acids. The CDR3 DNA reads TGTGCCAGCAGTCAGCCCGGGACTAGCGGGAGATCAACGGGGGAGCAGTACGTC. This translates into CASSQPGTSGRSTGEQYV.

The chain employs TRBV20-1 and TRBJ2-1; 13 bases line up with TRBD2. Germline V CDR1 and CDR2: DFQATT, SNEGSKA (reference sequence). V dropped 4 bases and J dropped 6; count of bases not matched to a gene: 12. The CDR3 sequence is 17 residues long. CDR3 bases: TGCAGTGCTACCCACTGGACTAGCGGGAGCCTACGCAATGAGCAGTTCTTC. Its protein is CSATHWTSGSLRNEQFF.

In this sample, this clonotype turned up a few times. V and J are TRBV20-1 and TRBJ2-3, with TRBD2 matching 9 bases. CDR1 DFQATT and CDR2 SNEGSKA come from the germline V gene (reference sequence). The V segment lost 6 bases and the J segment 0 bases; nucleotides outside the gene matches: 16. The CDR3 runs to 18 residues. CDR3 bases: TGCAGTGCCAGCTCGGGGACTAGCAGCAAACCTAGCACAGATACGCAGTATTTT. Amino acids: CSASSGTSSKPSTDTQYF.

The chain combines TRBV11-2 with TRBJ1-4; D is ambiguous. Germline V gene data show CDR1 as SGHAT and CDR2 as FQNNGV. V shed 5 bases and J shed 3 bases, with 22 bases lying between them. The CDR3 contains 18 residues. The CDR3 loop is CASSLRPNSRRANEKLFF. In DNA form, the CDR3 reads TGTGCCAGCAGCCTTCGTCCGAATAGCAGACGGGCTAATGAAAAACTGTTTTTT.

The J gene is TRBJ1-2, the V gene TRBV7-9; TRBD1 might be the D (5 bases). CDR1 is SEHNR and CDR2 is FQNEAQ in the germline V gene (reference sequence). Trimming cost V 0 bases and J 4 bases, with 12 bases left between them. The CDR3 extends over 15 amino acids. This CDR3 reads CASSLAHSGLYGYTF. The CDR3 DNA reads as TGTGCCAGCAGCTTAGCTCACTCGGGGCTCTATGGCTACACCTTC.

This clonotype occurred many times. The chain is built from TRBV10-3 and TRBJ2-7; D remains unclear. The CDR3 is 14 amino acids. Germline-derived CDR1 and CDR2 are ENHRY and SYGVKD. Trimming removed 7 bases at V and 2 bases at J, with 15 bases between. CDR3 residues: CAITAAQPPYEQYF. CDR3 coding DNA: TGTGCCATCACTGCCGCGCAGCCCCCCTACGAGCAGTACTTC.

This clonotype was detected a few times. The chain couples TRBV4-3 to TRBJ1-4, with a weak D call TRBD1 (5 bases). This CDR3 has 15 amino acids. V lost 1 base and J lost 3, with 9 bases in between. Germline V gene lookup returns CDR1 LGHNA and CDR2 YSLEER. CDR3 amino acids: CASSQVGHANEKLFF. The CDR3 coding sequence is TGCGCCAGCAGCCAAGTTGGACATGCTAATGAAAAACTGTTTTTT.

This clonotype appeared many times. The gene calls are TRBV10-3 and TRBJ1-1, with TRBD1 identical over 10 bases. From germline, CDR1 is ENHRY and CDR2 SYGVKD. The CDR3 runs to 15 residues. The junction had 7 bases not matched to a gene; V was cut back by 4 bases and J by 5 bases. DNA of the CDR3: TGTGCCATCAGTGGAGGGACAGGGGAAAATACTGAAGCTTTCTTT. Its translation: CAISGGTGENTEAFF.

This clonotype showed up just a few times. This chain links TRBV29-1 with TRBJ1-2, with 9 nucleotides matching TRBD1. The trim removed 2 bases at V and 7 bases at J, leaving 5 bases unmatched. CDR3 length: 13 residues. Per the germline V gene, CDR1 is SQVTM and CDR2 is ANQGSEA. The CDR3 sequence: CSVERTGVRGYTF. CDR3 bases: TGCAGCGTTGAAAGGACAGGGGTGCGTGGCTACACCTTC.

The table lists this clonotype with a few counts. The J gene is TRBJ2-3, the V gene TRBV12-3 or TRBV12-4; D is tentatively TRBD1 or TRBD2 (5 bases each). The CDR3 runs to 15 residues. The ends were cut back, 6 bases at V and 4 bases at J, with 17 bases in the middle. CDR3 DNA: TGTGCCAGCAGCCCGGGACCTCAAGGGGCAGATACGCAGTATTTT. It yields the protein CASSPGPQGADTQYF.